Following are 30 T cell receptor beta chains from one sample sequenced in a study of blood T cells in healthy people across ages. Combining a sample-barcoded 5' primer with a J-beta primer mix, a second PCR ran for roughly 6 to 11 cycles. TCRdb independently ran MiXCR on the 5' RACE reads; one entry per CDR3 protein. The table lists over 950,000 distinct CDR3 sequences, about 51% of them singletons. Sequencing input: blood. Source of these receptors: a woman in her sixties in good health.

This clonotype was detected only a few times. This chain links TRBV7-3 with TRBJ2-6, with a weak D call TRBD2 (5 bases). Germline V CDR1 and CDR2: SGHTA, FQGTGA. V lost 6 bases and J lost 0, with 6 bases in between. The CDR3 runs to 14 residues. For the CDR3, the DNA is TGTGCCAGCAGGACTATCTCTGGGGCCAACGTCCTGACTTTC. It translates to CASRTISGANVLTF.

There are a few counts of this clonotype. The rearrangement links TRBV2 to TRBJ1-4; the D gene is possibly TRBD1 (5 bases). This CDR3 is built from 13 residues. Germline assignment: CDR1 SNHLY and CDR2 FYNNEI. V gave up 6 bases and J gave up 7 bases, with 12 bases separating them. The DNA for the CDR3 is TGTGCCAGCAGGGCCTCCGGGGCTGAAAAACTGTTTTTT. It is translated as CASRASGAEKLFF.

J is TRBJ2-7 and V is TRBV4-3, with 7 bases lining up with TRBD1. The CDR3 contains 14 residues. Germline V gene sequence: CDR1 LGHNA, CDR2 YSLEER. Trimming cost V 6 bases and J 3 bases; bases outside gene matches: 8. The CDR3 protein is CASSTRQGVYEQYF. The DNA of the CDR3 is TGCGCCAGCAGTACCCGACAGGGAGTCTACGAGCAGTACTTC.

The J gene is TRBJ1-1, the V gene TRBV27; D uncertain. Looked up from germline, CDR1 is MNHEY and CDR2 is SMNVEV (reference sequence). The CDR3 loop spans 15 amino acids. The V and J ends lost 2 bases and 5 bases respectively, with 15 bases between them. The chain's CDR3 is CASSLRRKRGTEAFF. CDR3 bases: TGTGCCAGCAGTTTACGACGGAAACGGGGAACTGAAGCTTTCTTT.

V and J are TRBV20-1 and TRBJ2-1; D possibly uses TRBD1 or TRBD2 (5 bases each). The V and J ends lost 6 bases and 9 bases respectively, with 15 bases between them. CDR1 DFQATT and CDR2 SNEGSKA come from the germline V gene (reference sequence). This CDR3 is 12 amino acids long. CDR3 protein: CSAGRGSTEQFF. CDR3 DNA: TGCAGTGCGGGACGAGGCTCCACTGAGCAGTTCTTC.

The chain links TRBV20-1 to TRBJ1-2; TRBD1 agrees at 7 bases. V trimming: 6 bases; J trimming: 6 bases; junction bases outside the gene matches: 7. CDR3 length: 12 residues. Looked up from germline, CDR1 is DFQATT and CDR2 is SNEGSKA (reference sequence). In DNA, the CDR3 is TGCAGTGCCCCTGGGACAGTAGATGGCTACACCTTC. This gives the protein CSAPGTVDGYTF.

In its sample, this clonotype was seen a few times. V and J are TRBV6-6 and TRBJ1-4; 9 nucleotides line up with TRBD1. Per the germline V gene, CDR1 is MNHNY and CDR2 is SVGAGI (reference sequence). The V segment lost 6 bases and the J segment 10 bases; nucleotides outside the gene matches: 3. This CDR3 has 12 residues. The CDR3 reads CASSRGQGKLFF. Here the CDR3 DNA reads TGTGCCAGCAGCCGGGGACAGGGAAAACTGTTTTTT.

This chain connects TRBV9 to TRBJ1-1; D is unclear. Per the germline V gene, CDR1 is SGDLS and CDR2 is YYNGEE. The V end was cut by 4 bases, the J end by 1 base, with 11 bases between. This CDR3 region has 14 residues. The CDR3 is CASSQRVQNTEAFF. CDR3 nucleotides: TGTGCCAGCAGCCAAAGGGTACAGAACACTGAAGCTTTCTTT. Supplemented by reference TRBV9 and TRBJ1-1, the full variable domain reads DSGVTQTPKHLITATGQRVTLRCSPRSGDLSVYWYQQSLDQGLQFLIQYYNGEERAKGNILERFSAQQFPDLHSELNLSSLELGDSALYFCASSQRVQNTEAFFGQGTRLTVV.

The chain employs TRBV4-1 and TRBJ1-2, with 12 bases that match TRBD1. V shed 4 bases and J 6 bases; nucleotides not matched to a gene: 6. CDR3 length: 15 residues. Germline CDR1 is MGHRA and CDR2 is YSYEKL. CDR3 region: CASSPGQGAVDGYTF. The CDR3 DNA sequence: TGCGCCAGCAGCCCGGGACAGGGGGCGGTGGATGGCTACACCTTC.

CDR3 sequence reads: CASRTQGARNEQFF. CDR3 in DNA: TGTGCCAGCAGAACACAGGGGGCGCGGAATGAGCAGTTCTTC. V usage is TRBV11-2 and J usage is TRBJ2-1, with TRBD1 identical over 9 bases. This CDR3 region has 14 residues. After removal of 6 bases from V and 7 bases from J, the junction contained 7 bases not matched to a gene. The germline gives CDR1 SGHAT, CDR2 FQNNGV.

The chain recombines TRBV7-9 with TRBJ2-1; D assignment may be TRBD1 or TRBD2 (7 bases each). The germline V and J ends were trimmed by 11 bases and 4 bases, with 15 bases remaining between them. CDR3 size: 13 residues. Germline V CDR1 and CDR2: SEHNR, FQNEAQ (reference sequence). DNA for the CDR3: TGTGCCGCGGCCAGGGGGGGTTACAATGAGCAGTTCTTC. Its translation: CAAARGGYNEQFF.

This clonotype came up a few times. This chain uses TRBV20-1 with TRBJ2-1; 7 bases agree with TRBD1. This CDR3 contains 15 residues. CDR1 and CDR2 (germline): DFQATT, SNEGSKA (reference sequence). V lost 0 bases to trimming and J lost 7 bases; unmatched junction nucleotides: 9. The DNA of the CDR3 is TGCAGTGCTAGAGATCGAGTAGGGGGCAGAAATGAGCAGTTCTTC. It yields the protein CSARDRVGGRNEQFF.

Regarding this clonotype: Relative to the germline gene, one junction end is altered; a read error may explain this. V is TRBV11-2 and J is TRBJ2-7; perhaps D is TRBD1 or TRBD2 (5 bases each). CDR1 and CDR2 (germline): SGHAT, FQNNGV. The CDR3 sequence is 12 residues long. CDR3 sequence: CDSTGAGHEQYF. For the CDR3, the DNA is TGTGACAGCACCGGGGCAGGGCACGAGCAGTACTTC. The full variable domain, its missing parts supplied by reference TRBV11-2 and TRBJ2-7, is EAGVAQSPRYKIIEKRQSVAFWCNPISGHATLYWYQQILGQGPKLLIQFQNNGVVDDSQLPKDRFSAERLKGVDSTLKIQPAKLEDSAVYLCDSTGAGHEQYFGPGTRLTVT.

This clonotype was observed a handful of times. J is TRBJ1-2 and V is TRBV7-2, with D hard to call. Germline CDR1 SGHTA, CDR2 FQGNSA. The V end was cut by 3 bases, the J end by 7 bases, with 6 bases between. This CDR3 has 11 residues. CDR3 region: CASSFRSGYTF. CDR3 DNA sequence: TGTGCCAGCAGCTTTCGTTCTGGCTACACCTTC.

This clonotype occurred a few times. The chain couples TRBV12-5 to TRBJ2-3; D gene ambiguous. Germline V gives CDR1 LGHNT, CDR2 FRNRAP. The V end lost 1 base, the J end lost 5 bases, and 1 base lay between the germline ends. The CDR3 totals 11 residues. The CDR3: CASGLEDTQYF. The CDR3 coding sequence is TGTGCTAGTGGTTTGGAAGATACGCAGTATTTT.

The CDR3 DNA reads as TGTGCCAGCAGTACTCTTGGTTCACCCCTCCACTTT. It translates to CASSTLGSPLHF. V is TRBV28 and J is TRBJ1-6; D not certain. Germline assignment: CDR1 MDHEN and CDR2 SYDVKM. The CDR3 consists of 12 residues. Between the trimmed V and J ends, which lost 5 bases and 9 bases, there was a span of 8 bases. The complete variable domain, with remaining parts taken from reference TRBV28 and TRBJ1-6, reads DVKVTQSSRYLVKRTGEKVFLECVQDMDHENMFWYRQDPGLGLRLIYFSYDVKMKEKGDIPEGYSVSREKKERFSLILESASTNQTSMYLCASSTLGSPLHFGNGTRLTVT.

V usage is TRBV15 and J usage is TRBJ2-5, with D hard to call. CDR3 size: 12 residues. Germline lookup yields CDR1 LNHNV and CDR2 YYDKDF (reference sequence). V dropped 0 bases and J dropped 11 bases, with 10 bases sitting between them. In DNA form, the CDR3 reads TGTGCCACCAGCAGAGATTTCGGCTGGCAGTACTTC. Encoded protein: CATSRDFGWQYF.

In nucleotides, the CDR3 is TGTGCCAGCAGCGCGGGACCGGGACAGGGACAGACCCAGTACTTC. Amino acid sequence: CASSAGPGQGQTQYF. V and J are TRBV9 and TRBJ2-5, with 9 bases fitting TRBD1. The CDR3 has 15 amino acids. V trimming: 3 bases; J trimming: 6 bases; junction bases outside the gene matches: 9. The germline CDR1 and CDR2 sequences are SGDLS and YYNGEE.

This clonotype was seen more than once but under ten times. The V gene is TRBV13, the J gene TRBJ2-4; 10 positions agree with TRBD2. The V gene end was trimmed by 3 bases and the J gene end by 4 bases; junction bases not matched to a gene: 6. This CDR3 contains 16 residues. Per germline, CDR1 PRHDT and CDR2 FYEKMQ (reference sequence). CDR3: CASSLASGRSKNIQYF. CDR3 DNA: TGTGCCAGCAGCTTGGCTAGCGGGAGATCTAAAAACATTCAGTACTTC.

The chain employs TRBV6-5 and TRBJ1-2; possibly TRBD1 for D (5 bases). This CDR3 is built from 14 residues. From germline, CDR1 is MNHEY and CDR2 SVGAGI. Trimming removed 6 bases at V and 3 bases at J, with 14 bases between. Here the CDR3 reads CASSPRGVYYGYTF. Written as DNA, the CDR3 is TGTGCCAGCAGCCCCCGGGGCGTATACTATGGCTACACCTTC.

The rearrangement uses TRBV4-2 and TRBJ1-6; D uncertain. Trimming left V 1 base short and J 7 bases short, with 14 bases between. The V gene's germline CDR1 is LGHNA and CDR2 YNFKEQ. The CDR3 runs 16 residues. The CDR3 DNA reads TGTGCCAGCAGCCAAGGTCGGGCAAATTACAATTCACCCCTCCACTTT. Translating gives CASSQGRANYNSPLHF.

The chain links TRBV28 to TRBJ2-1; no definite D call. This CDR3 contains 15 residues. Trimming left V 7 bases short and J 2 bases short, with 15 bases between. The germline V gene has CDR1 MDHEN and CDR2 SYDVKM. This CDR3 reads CASTRTVGPYNEQFF. The CDR3 DNA reads as TGTGCCAGCACCCGGACCGTTGGACCCTACAATGAGCAGTTCTTC.

This clonotype has only one observation. The rearrangement joins TRBV7-9 to TRBJ1-2; 9 bases map to TRBD1. The CDR3 is made up of 13 amino acids. Germline V gene lookup returns CDR1 SEHNR and CDR2 FQNEAQ (reference sequence). The ends lost 5 bases at V and 7 bases at J; junction bases unmatched: 5. The CDR3 DNA reads TGTGCCAGCAGCAGGGACAGGGAGTCTGGCTACACCTTC. It specifies CASSRDRESGYTF.

The V call is TRBV30, the J call TRBJ1-5, with a tentative D call TRBD1 (5 bases). Looked up from germline, CDR1 is GTSNPN and CDR2 is SVGIG (reference sequence). The CDR3 is 13 residues long. Trimming removed 4 bases from V and 6 bases from J, with 13 bases in between. The CDR3 bases are TGTGCCTGGACTCGGGGCGGCGGTCAGCCCCAGCATTTT. It yields the protein CAWTRGGGQPQHF. Variable domain in full (rest from reference TRBV30 and TRBJ1-5): SQTIHQWPATLVQPVGSPLSLECTVEGTSNPNLYWYRQAAGRGLQLLFYSVGIGQISSEVPQNLSASRPQDRQFILSSKKLLLSDSGFYLCAWTRGGGQPQHFGDGTRLSIL.

Only a few counts were recorded for this clonotype. The J gene is TRBJ1-5, the V gene TRBV4-1; TRBD1 is a possible D gene (6 bases). Per germline, CDR1 MGHRA and CDR2 YSYEKL. The CDR3 totals 15 residues. The V end was cut by 2 bases, the J end by 7 bases, with 15 bases between. The CDR3 is CASSQQDRSGQPQHF. The CDR3 nucleotides are TGCGCCAGCAGCCAACAAGACAGGTCGGGGCAGCCCCAGCATTTT.

This clonotype was seen ten or more times. CDR3 in amino acids: CASSSNSGSETQYF. DNA for the CDR3: TGTGCCAGCAGCTCCAACAGCGGGTCGGAGACCCAGTACTTC. This rearrangement joins TRBV7-6 to TRBJ2-5, with TRBD2 as a possible D gene (6 bases). The CDR3 runs 14 residues. With 4 bases removed from V and 5 bases from J, the gap between germline ends came to 14 bases. Germline CDR1 and CDR2: SGHVS and FNYEAQ.

The chain combines TRBV7-7 with TRBJ2-3, with D unclear. The CDR3 is 13 residues long. CDR1 and CDR2 (germline): SSHAT, FNYEAQ (reference sequence). V lost 4 bases and J lost 4, with 9 bases in between. Written as DNA, the CDR3 is TGTGCCAGCAGCTCCACATACGCAGATACGCAGTATTTT. Translated: CASSSTYADTQYF.

The CDR3 loop is CASSQAGGSGYTF. In DNA form, the CDR3 reads TGTGCCAGCAGCCAAGCTGGGGGAAGCGGCTACACCTTC. The chain uses TRBV14 and TRBJ1-2; D is possibly TRBD1 (5 bases). V lost 1 base to trimming and J lost 8 bases, with 11 bases between them. The length of the CDR3 is 13 residues. Germline V gene data show CDR1 as SGHDN and CDR2 as FVKESK.

On this clonotype itself: A read error may explain this, as a much larger clone is one base away. This chain connects TRBV4-3 to TRBJ2-5, with TRBD2 identical over 10 bases. Germline trimming cut 1 base from V and 11 bases from J; bases unmatched to any gene: 13. CDR1 and CDR2 (germline): LGHNA, YSLEER. CDR3 length: 16 residues. The chain's CDR3 is CASSQVSGRAYKEQYF. The CDR3 DNA sequence: TGCGCCAGCAGCCAAGTCAGCGGGAGGGCATACAAGGAGCAGTACTTC.

The genes are TRBV4-2 and TRBJ2-3, with TRBD2 as a possible D gene (6 bases). Germline-derived CDR1 and CDR2 are LGHNA and YNFKEQ. This CDR3 region has 15 residues. The V gene lost 3 bases and the J gene lost 3 bases, with 13 bases spanning the gap. CDR3 amino acids: CASSQPSAPTDTQYF. The DNA for the CDR3 is TGTGCCAGCAGCCAGCCTAGCGCTCCGACAGATACGCAGTATTTT.